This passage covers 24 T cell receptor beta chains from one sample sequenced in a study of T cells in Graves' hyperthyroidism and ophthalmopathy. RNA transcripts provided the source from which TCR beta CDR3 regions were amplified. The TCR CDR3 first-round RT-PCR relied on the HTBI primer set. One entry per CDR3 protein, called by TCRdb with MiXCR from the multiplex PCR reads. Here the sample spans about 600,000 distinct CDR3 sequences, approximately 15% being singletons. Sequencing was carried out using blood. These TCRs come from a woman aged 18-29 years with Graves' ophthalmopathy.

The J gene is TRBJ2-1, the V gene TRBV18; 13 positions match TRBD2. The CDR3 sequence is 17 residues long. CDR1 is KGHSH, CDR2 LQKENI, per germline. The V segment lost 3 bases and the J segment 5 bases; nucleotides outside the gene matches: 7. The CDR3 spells CASSPRTGTSGNNEQFF. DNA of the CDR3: TGTGCCAGCTCACCGCGCACCGGGACTAGCGGGAACAATGAGCAGTTCTTC.

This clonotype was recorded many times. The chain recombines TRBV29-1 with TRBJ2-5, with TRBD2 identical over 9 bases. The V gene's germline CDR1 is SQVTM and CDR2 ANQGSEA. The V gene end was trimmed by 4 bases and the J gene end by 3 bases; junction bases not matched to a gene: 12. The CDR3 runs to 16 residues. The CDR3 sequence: CSVGLRLAVTKETQYF. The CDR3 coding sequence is TGCAGCGTTGGGCTGAGACTAGCGGTAACCAAAGAGACCCAGTACTTC.

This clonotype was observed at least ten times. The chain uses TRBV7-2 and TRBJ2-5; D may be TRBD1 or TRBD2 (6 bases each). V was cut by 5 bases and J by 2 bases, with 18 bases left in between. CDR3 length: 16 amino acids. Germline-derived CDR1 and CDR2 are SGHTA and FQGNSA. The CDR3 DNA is TGTGCCAGCAGCCCATTGGGGGGCAGGACTCAAGAGACCCAGTACTTC. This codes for CASSPLGGRTQETQYF.

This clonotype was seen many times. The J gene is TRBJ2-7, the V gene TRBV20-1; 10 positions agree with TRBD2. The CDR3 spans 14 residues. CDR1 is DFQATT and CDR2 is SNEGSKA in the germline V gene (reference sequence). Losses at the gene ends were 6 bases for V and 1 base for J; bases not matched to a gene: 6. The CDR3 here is CSATSGRASYEQYF. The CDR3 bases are TGCAGTGCAACGAGCGGGAGGGCATCCTACGAGCAGTACTTC.

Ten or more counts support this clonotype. Written as DNA, the CDR3 is TGTGCCAGCAGTATTATCTCCCTCGCGCCCTCAGATAATGAAAAACTGTTTTTT. Translating gives CASSIISLAPSDNEKLFF. The chain combines TRBV28 with TRBJ1-4; D ambiguous. Trimming took off 5 bases at V and 4 bases at J, with 23 bases between the two ends. This CDR3 contains 18 residues. The germline V gene encodes CDR1 MDHEN and CDR2 SYDVKM.

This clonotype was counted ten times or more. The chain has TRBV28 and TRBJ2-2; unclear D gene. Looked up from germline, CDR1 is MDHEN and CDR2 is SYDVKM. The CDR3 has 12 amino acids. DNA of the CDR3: TGTGGCACACTGGGGTACGCCGGGGAGCTGTTTTTT. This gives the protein CGTLGYAGELFF.

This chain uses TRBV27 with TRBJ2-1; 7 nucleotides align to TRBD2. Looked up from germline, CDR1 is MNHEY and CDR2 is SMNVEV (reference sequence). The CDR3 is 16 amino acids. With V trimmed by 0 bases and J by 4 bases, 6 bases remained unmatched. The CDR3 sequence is CASSLSRRGFYNEQFF. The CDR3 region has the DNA TGTGCCAGCAGTTTATCACGGCGGGGGTTTTACAATGAGCAGTTCTTC.

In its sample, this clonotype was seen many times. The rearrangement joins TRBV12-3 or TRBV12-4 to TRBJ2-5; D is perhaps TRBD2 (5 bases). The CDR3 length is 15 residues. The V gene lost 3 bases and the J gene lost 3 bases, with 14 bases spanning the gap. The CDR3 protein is CASSLELSGEETQYF. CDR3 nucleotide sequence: TGTGCCAGCAGTTTGGAGTTGAGCGGCGAAGAGACCCAGTACTTC.

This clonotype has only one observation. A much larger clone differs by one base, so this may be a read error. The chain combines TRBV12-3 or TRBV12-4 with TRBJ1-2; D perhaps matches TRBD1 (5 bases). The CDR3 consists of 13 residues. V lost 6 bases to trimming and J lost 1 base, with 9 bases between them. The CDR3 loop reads CASSQTVNYGYTF. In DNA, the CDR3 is TGTGCCAGCAGCCAGACAGTTAACTATGGCTACACCTTC.

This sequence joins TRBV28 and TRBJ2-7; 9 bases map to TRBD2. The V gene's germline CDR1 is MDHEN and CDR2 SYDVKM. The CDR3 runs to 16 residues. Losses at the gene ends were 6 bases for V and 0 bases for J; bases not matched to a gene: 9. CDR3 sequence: CASRPTLAGSSYEQYF. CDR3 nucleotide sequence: TGTGCCAGCAGACCGACCCTAGCGGGGTCCTCCTACGAGCAGTACTTC.

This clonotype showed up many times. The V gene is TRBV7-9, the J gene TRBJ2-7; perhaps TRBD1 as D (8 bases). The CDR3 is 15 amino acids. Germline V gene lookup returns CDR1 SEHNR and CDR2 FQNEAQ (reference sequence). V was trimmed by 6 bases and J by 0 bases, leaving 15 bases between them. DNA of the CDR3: TGTGCCAGCAGAGCACAGGGGGAGGGCTCCTACGAGCAGTACTTC. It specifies CASRAQGEGSYEQYF. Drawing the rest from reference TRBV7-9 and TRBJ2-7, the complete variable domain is DTGVSQNPRHKITKRGQNVTFRCDPISEHNRLYWYRQTLGQGPEFLTYFQNEAQLEKSRLLSDRFSAERPKGSFSTLEIQRTEQGDSAMYLCASRAQGEGSYEQYFGPGTRLTVT.

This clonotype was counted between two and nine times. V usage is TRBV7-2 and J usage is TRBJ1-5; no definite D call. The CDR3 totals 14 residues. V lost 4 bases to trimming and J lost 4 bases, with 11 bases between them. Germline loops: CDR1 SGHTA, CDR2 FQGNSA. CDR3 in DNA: TGTGCCAGCAGCTCCCAGTGGGATAATCAGCCCCAGCATTTT. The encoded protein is CASSSQWDNQPQHF.

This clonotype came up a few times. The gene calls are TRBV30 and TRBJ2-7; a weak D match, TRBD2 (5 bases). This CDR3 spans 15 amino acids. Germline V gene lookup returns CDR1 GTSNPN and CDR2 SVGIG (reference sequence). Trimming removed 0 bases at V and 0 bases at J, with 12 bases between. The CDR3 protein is CAWSVLGLSSYEQYF. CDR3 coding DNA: TGTGCCTGGAGTGTACTAGGGTTGAGCTCCTACGAGCAGTACTTC.

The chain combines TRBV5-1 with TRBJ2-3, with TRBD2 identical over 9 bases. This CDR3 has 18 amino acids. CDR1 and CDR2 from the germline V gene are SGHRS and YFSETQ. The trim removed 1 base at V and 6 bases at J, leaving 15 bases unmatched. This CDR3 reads CASSLLGLAEDYRDTQYF. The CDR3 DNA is TGCGCCAGCAGCTTGTTGGGACTAGCTGAAGACTACAGGGATACGCAGTATTTT.

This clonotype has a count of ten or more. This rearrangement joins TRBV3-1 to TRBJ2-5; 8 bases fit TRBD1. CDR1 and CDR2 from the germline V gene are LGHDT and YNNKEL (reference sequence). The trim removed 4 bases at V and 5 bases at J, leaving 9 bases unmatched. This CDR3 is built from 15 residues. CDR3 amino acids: CASSPNGQGGETQYF. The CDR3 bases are TGTGCCAGCAGCCCAAACGGACAGGGCGGGGAGACCCAGTACTTC.

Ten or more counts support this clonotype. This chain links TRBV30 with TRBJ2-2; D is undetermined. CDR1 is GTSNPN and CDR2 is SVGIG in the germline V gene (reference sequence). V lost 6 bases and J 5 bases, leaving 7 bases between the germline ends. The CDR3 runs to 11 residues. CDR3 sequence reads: CACPKTGELFF. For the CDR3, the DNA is TGTGCCTGTCCCAAGACCGGGGAGCTGTTTTTT. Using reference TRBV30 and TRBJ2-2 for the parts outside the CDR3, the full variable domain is SQTIHQWPATLVQPVGSPLSLECTVEGTSNPNLYWYRQAAGRGLQLLFYSVGIGQISSEVPQNLSASRPQDRQFILSSKKLLLSDSGFYLCACPKTGELFFGEGSRLTVL.

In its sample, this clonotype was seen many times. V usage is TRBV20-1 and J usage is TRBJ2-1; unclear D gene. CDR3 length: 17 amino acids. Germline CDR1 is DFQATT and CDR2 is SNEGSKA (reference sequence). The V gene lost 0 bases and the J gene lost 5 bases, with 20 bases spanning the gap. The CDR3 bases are TGCAGTGCTAGAGATCCTCTAACGGGTGAAATTGACAATGAGCAGTTCTTC. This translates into CSARDPLTGEIDNEQFF.

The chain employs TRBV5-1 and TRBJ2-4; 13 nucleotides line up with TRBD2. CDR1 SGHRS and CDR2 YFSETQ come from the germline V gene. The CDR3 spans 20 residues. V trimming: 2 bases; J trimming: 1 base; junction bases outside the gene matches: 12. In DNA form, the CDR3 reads TGCGCCAGCAGCTTCCACCAACTAGCGGGAGGGCCGGCGGCCAAAAACATTCAGTACTTC. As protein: CASSFHQLAGGPAAKNIQYF.

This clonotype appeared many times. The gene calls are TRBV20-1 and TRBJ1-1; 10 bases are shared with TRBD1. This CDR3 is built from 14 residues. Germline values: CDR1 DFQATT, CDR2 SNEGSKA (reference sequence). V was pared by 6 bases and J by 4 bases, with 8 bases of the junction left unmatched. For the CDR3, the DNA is TGCAGTGCCCAGCTCCGGGACAGGGGCACTGAAGCTTTCTTT. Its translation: CSAQLRDRGTEAFF.

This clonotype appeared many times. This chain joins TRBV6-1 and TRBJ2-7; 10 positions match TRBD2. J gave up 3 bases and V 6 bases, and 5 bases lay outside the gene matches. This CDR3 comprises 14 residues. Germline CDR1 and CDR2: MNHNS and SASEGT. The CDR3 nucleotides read TGTGCCAGCAGCGACCCTAGCGGGAGCTACGAGCAGTACTTC. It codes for CASSDPSGSYEQYF.

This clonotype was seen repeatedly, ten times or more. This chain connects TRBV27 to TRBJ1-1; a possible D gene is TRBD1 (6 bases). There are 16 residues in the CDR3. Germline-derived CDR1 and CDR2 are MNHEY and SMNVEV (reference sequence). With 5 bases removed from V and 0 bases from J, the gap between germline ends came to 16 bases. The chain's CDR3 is CASSPFRGRMNTEAFF. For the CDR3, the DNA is TGTGCCAGCAGTCCGTTCCGGGGGCGGATGAACACTGAAGCTTTCTTT.

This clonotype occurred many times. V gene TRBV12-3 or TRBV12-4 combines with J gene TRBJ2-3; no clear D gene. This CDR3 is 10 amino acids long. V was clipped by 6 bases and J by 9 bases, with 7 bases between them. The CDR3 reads CASSLTTQYF. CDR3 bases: TGTGCCAGCAGCCTAACCACGCAGTATTTT.

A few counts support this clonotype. The CDR3 nucleotides read TGTGCCAGTAGTTCTCTGACCTCGGACAGTATAGTTCATGGCTACACCTTC. It translates to CASSSLTSDSIVHGYTF. The rearrangement joins TRBV19 to TRBJ1-2, with D maybe TRBD1 (6 bases). This CDR3 contains 17 residues. The germline gives CDR1 LNHDA, CDR2 SQIVND (reference sequence). V lost 5 bases and J lost 6, with 25 bases in between.

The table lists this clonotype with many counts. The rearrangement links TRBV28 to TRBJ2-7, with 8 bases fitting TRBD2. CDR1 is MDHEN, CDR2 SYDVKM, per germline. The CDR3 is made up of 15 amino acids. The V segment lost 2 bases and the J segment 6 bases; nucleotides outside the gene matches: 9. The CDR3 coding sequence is TGTGCCAGCAGTTTAGGGGGACTAGGTGATGCCGAGCAGTACTTC. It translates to CASSLGGLGDAEQYF.